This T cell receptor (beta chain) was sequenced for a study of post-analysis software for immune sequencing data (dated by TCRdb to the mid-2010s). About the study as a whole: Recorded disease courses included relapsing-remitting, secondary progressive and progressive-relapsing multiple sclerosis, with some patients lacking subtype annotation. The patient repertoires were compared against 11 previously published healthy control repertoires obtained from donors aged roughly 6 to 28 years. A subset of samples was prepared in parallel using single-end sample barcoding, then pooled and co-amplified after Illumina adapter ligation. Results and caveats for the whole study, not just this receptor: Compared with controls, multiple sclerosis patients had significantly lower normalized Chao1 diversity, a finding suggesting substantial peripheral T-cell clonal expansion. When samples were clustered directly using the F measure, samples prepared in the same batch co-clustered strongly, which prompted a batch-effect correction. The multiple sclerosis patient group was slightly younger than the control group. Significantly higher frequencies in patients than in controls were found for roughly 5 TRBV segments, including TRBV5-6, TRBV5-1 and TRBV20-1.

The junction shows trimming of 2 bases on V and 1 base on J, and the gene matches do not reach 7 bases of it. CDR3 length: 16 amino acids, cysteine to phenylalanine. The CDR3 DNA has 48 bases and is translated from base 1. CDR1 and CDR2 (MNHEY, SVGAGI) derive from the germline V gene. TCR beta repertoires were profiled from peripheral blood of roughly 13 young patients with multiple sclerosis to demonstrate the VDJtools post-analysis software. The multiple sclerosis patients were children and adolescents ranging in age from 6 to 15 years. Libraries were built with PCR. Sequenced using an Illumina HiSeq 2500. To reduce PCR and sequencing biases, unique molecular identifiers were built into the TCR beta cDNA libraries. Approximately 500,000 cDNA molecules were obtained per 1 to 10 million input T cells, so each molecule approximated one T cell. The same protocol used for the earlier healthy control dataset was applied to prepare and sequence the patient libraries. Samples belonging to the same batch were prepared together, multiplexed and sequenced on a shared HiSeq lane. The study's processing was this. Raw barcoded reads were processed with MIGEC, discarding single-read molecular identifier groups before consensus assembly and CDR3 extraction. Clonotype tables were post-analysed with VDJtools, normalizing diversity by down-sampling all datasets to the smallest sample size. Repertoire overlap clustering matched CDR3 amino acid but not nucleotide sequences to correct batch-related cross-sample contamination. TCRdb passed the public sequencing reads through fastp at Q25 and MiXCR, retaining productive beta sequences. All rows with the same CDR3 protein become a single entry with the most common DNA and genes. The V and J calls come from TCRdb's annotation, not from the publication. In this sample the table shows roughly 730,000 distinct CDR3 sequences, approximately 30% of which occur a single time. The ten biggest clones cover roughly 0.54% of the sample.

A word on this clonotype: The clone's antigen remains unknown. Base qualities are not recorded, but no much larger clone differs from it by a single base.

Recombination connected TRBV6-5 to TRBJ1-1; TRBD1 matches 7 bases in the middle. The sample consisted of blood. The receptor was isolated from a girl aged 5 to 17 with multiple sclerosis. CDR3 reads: CASSYRSTGWNTEAFF. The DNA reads TGTGCCAGCAGTTACCGATCGACAGGGTGGAACACTGAAGCTTTCTTT.